Listed here is a single T cell receptor beta chain. This specimen comes from a study of cytomegalovirus exposure and HLA in healthy donors. This PCR relied on a set of 60 Vbeta primers and 13 Jbeta primers. Here immunoSEQ multiplex PCR was the method, and the copy in TCRdb shows in-frame clones only, minus some. Its listing shows 100,000 to 150,000 clones. After removal of 4 bases from V and 3 bases from J, the junction contained 5 bases not matched to a gene. The CDR3 is 15 amino acids. The germline V gene encodes CDR1 SGHNT and CDR2 YYREEE (reference sequence). The TCR comes from a man aged 18 to 29 in good health and CMV-seronegative. What was sequenced was PBMCs. The chain has TRBV5-4 and TRBJ2-4, with TRBD1 matching over 9 bases. This chain's CDR3 is CASSPGQGDKNIQYF. For the CDR3, the DNA is TGTGCCAGCAGCCCGGGACAGGGTGACAAAAACATTCAGTACTTC. Together with reference TRBV5-4 and TRBJ2-4, the CDR3 gives the full variable domain: ETGVTQSPTHLIKTRGQQVTLRCSSQSGHNTVSWYQQALGQGPQFIFQYYREEENGRGNFPPRFSGLQFPNYSSELNVNALELDDSALYLCASSPGQGDKNIQYFGAGTRLSVL.